A selection of T cell receptor beta chains follows, all from one sample in a study of blood T cell repertoires in COVID-19. Here immunoSEQ multiplex PCR was the method, and the copy in TCRdb shows in-frame clones only, minus some. The sample has about half a million clones, roughly 88% seen once. Sequencing was done on a sample of peripheral blood. These receptors all come from a human donor in a cohort sampled during active COVID-19. Each CDR3 is given with its conserved first and last residue. D genes are given only for firm matches. Expanded clones are given a class, and other clones once, few, many or no size at all.

j_gene	d_gene	v_gene	abundance	CDR3aa	CDR3nt
TRBJ2-3	.	TRBV28	.	CASSLPNYLDTQYF	TGTGCCAGCAGTTTACCCAACTACTTAGATACGCAGTATTTT
TRBJ1-1	.	TRBV18	.	CASSPQGINTEAFF	TGTGCCAGCTCGCCCCAGGGCATTAACACTGAAGCTTTCTTT
TRBJ1-1	TRBD1	TRBV10-1	.	CASSVGGGEAFF	TGCGCCAGCAGTGTAGGGGGCGGTGAAGCTTTCTTT
TRBJ1-1	.	TRBV5-1	.	CASSLDGGSYTEAFF	TGCGCCAGCAGCTTGGACGGGGGGTCTTACACTGAAGCTTTCTTT
TRBJ1-1	.	TRBV19	.	CASSPRNRDKLGAFF	TGTGCCAGTAGTCCCCGGAACCGGGACAAACTGGGTGCTTTCTTT
TRBJ1-1	.	TRBV19	.	CASFGGLNTEAFF	TGTGCCAGTTTCGGGGGGTTGAACACTGAAGCTTTCTTT
TRBJ1-2	.	TRBV13	.	CASTNRQIYGYTF	TGTGCCAGCACCAATAGACAGATTTATGGCTACACCTTC
TRBJ2-5	TRBD1	TRBV7-6	once	CASSSLRGFVETQYF	TGTGCCAGCAGCTCGCTCAGGGGGTTTGTAGAGACCCAGTACTTC
TRBJ2-2	.	TRBV5-1	.	CASSFNSGVNTGELFF	TGCGCCAGCAGCTTCAACTCCGGGGTGAACACCGGGGAGCTGTTTTTT
TRBJ1-2	TRBD1	TRBV7-8	.	CASRPRQGNYGYTF	TGTGCCAGCAGACCGAGACAGGGGAACTATGGCTACACCTTC
TRBJ2-1	TRBD2	TRBV6-2/TRBV6-3	.	CASSTIPLAGVGSPNKQFF	TGTGCCAGCAGTACTATACCACTAGCGGGAGTAGGGTCCCCAAATAAGCAGTTCTTC
TRBJ2-3	TRBD1	TRBV9	.	CASSVGGTGGWTDTQYF	TGTGCCAGCAGCGTAGGAGGGACAGGGGGCTGGACAGATACGCAGTATTTT
TRBJ1-1	TRBD1	TRBV30	.	CAREQGEGTEAFF	TGTGCCCGTGAACAGGGGGAAGGGACTGAAGCTTTCTTT
TRBJ2-2	.	TRBV15	.	CATSTNTGELFF	TGTGCCACCAGCACAAATACCGGGGAGCTGTTTTTT
TRBJ1-2	.	TRBV6-5	.	CASSRTAHSPYGYTF	TGTGCCAGCAGCCGCACCGCCCACTCACCCTATGGCTACACCTTC
TRBJ2-6	.	TRBV5-1	.	CASSLYSLGANVLTF	TGCGCCAGCAGCTTATACAGTCTCGGGGCCAACGTCCTGACTTTC